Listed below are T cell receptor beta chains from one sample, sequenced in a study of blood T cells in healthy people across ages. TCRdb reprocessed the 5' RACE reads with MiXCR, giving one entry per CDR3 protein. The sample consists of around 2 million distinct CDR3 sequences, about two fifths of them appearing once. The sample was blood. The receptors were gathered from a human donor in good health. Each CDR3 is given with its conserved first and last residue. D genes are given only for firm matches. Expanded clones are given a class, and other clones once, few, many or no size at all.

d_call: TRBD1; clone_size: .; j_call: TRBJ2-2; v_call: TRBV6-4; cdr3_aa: CASRDREYTGELFF; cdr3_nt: TGTGCCAGCAGAGACAGGGAATACACCGGGGAGCTGTTTTTT
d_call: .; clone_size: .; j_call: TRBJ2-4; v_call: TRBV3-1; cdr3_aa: CASSLRGAPNIQYF; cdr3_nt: TGTGCCAGCAGCCTCCGTGGAGCGCCCAACATTCAGTACTTC
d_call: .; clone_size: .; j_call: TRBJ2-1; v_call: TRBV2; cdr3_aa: CAKGWNAEQFF; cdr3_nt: TGTGCCAAGGGGTGGAATGCTGAGCAGTTCTTC
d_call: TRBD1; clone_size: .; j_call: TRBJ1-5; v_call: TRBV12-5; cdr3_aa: CASGTEAGDRSNQPQHF; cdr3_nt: TGTGCTAGTGGCACGGAAGCCGGGGACAGAAGCAATCAACCCCAGCATTTT
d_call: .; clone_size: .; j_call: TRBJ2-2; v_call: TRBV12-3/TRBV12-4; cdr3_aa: CASSLTSRSGELFF; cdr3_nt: TGTGCCAGCAGTTTAACTAGCCGATCCGGGGAGCTGTTTTTT
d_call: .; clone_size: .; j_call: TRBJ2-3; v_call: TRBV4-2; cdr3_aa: CASSRRPALGSTDTQYF; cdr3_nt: TGTGCCAGCAGCCGACGCCCAGCTTTAGGTAGCACAGATACGCAGTATTTT
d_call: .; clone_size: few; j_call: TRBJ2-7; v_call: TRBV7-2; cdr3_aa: CASSLDWHQYEQYF; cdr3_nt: TGTGCCAGCAGCTTAGACTGGCATCAGTACGAGCAGTACTTC
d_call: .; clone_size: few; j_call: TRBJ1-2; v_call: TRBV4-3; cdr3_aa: CASSQTTMTANYGYTF; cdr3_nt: TGCGCCAGCAGCCAGACTACGATGACAGCGAACTATGGCTACACCTTC
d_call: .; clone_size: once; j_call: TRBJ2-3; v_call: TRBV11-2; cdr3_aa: CASSLGAHESNTLYF; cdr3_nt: TGTGCCAGCAGCCTAGGGGCGCACGAATCTAATACGCTGTATTTT
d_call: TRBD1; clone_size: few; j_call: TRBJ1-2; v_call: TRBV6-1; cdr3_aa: CASSEDRGLGYTF; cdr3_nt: TGTGCCAGCAGTGAGGACAGGGGCCTTGGGTACACCTTC
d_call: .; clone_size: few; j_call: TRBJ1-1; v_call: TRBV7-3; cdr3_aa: CASSLSPEGEAFF; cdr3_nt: TGTGCCAGCAGCTTAAGTCCTGAAGGTGAAGCTTTCTTT
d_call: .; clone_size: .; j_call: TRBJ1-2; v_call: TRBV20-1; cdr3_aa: CSARAGGTKYLRGYTF; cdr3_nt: TGCAGTGCTAGAGCGGGGGGTACCAAGTACTTGAGGGGCTACACCTTC
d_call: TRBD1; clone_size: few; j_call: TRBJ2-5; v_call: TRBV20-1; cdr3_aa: CSAGTGRFQETQYF; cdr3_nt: TGCAGTGCAGGGACAGGGCGATTCCAAGAGACCCAGTACTTC
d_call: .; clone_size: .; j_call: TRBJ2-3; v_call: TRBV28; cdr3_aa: CASFGPGHTDTQYF; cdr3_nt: TGTGCCAGCTTTGGGCCAGGGCATACAGATACGCAGTATTTT
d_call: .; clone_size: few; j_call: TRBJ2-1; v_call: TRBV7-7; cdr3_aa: CASSLGSPPHNEQFF; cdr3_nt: TGTGCTAGCAGCTTAGGTTCCCCGCCTCACAATGAGCAGTTCTTC
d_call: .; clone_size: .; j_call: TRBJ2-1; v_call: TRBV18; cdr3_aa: CASSPRPLSSYNEQFF; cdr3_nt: TGTGCCAGCTCACCACGGCCGTTAAGCTCCTACAATGAGCAGTTCTTC
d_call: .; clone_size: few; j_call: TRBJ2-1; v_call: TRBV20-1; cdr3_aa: CSASLSRLNEQFF; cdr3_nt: TGCAGTGCTAGCCTCTCCCGGCTCAATGAACAGTTCTTC
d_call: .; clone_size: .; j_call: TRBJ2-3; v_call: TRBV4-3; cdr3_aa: CASSQGGIGTDTQYF; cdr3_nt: TGCGCCAGCAGCCAAGGGGGTATCGGCACAGATACGCAGTATTTT
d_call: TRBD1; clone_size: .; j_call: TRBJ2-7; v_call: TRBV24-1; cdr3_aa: CATSDWTGGSEEQYF; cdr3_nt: TGTGCCACCAGTGATTGGACAGGGGGAAGTGAGGAGCAGTACTTC
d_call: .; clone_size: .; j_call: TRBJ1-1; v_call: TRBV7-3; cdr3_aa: CASRSRANTEAFF; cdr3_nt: TGTGCCAGCCGCAGTCGAGCAAACACTGAAGCTTTCTTT
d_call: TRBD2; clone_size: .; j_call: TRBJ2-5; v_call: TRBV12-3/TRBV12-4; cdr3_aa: CASSLGQRGGRETQYF; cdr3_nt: TGTGCCAGCAGTTTAGGTCAGCGGGGGGGAAGAGAGACCCAGTACTTC
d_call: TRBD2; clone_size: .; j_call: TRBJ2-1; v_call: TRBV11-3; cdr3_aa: CASRTGTRGGDGEQFF; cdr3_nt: TGTGCCAGCAGGACAGGCACGCGGGGGGGAGATGGTGAGCAGTTCTTC
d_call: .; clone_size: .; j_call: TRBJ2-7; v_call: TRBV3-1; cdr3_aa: CASSQEGVLEYEQYF; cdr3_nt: TGTGCCAGCAGCCAAGAAGGGGTGTTGGAATACGAGCAGTACTTC
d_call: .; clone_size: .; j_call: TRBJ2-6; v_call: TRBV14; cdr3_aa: CASSQVNGANVLTF; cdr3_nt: TGTGCCAGCAGCCAAGTGAACGGGGCCAACGTCCTGACTTTC
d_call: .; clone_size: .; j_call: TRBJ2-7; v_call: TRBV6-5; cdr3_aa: CASGYSFAVSSYEQYF; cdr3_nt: TGTGCCAGCGGTTACTCATTTGCGGTTAGCTCCTACGAGCAGTACTTC
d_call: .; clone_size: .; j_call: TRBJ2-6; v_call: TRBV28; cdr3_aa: CASSYHLWGTGANVLTF; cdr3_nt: TGTGCCAGCAGTTACCACCTTTGGGGGACTGGGGCCAACGTCCTGACTTTC
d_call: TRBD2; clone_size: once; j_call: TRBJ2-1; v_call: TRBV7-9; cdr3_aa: CASSSGRGRYNEQFF; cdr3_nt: TGTGCCAGCAGCTCTGGGCGGGGGAGGTACAATGAGCAGTTCTTC
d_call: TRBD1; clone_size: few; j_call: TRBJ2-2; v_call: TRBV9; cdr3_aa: CASSSRTGPTGELFF; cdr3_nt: TGTGCCAGCAGCTCTAGGACAGGACCCACCGGGGAGCTGTTTTTT
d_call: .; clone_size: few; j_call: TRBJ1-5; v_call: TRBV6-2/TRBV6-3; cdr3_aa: CASSGRGRITNSNQPQHF; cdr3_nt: TGTGCCAGCAGCGGTCGCGGCAGAATTACCAATAGCAATCAGCCCCAGCATTTT
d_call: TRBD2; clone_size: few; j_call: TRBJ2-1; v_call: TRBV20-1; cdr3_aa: CSARGTIYEQFF; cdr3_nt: TGCAGTGCTAGGGGGACTATTTATGAGCAGTTCTTC
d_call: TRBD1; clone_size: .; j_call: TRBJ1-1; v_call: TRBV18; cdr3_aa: CASSPNRDSGRAFF; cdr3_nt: TGTGCCAGCTCACCAAACCGGGACAGTGGTAGAGCTTTCTTT
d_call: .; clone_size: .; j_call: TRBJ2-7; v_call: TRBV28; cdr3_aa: CASSPRGRCYEQYF; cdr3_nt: TGTGCCAGCAGCCCCCGGGGGAGATGTTACGAGCAGTACTTC
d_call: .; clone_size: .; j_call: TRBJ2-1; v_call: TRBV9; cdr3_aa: CASKAGETYNEQFF; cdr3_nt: TGTGCCAGCAAAGCAGGGGAGACCTACAATGAGCAGTTCTTC
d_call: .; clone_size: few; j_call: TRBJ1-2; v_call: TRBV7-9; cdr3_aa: CASSFMWSNYGYTF; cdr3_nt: TGTGCCAGTAGCTTTATGTGGAGTAACTATGGCTACACCTTC
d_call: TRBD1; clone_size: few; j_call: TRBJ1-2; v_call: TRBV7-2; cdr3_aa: CASSARQGLLGGYTF; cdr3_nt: TGTGCCAGCAGCGCGCGACAGGGGCTTTTGGGAGGCTACACCTTC
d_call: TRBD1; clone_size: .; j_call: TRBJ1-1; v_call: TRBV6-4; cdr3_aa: CVSRDRPDAEAFF; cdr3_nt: TGTGTCAGCAGGGACAGACCCGACGCTGAAGCTTTCTTT
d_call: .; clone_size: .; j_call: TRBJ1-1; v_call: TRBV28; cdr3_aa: CASSLSGVSTEAFF; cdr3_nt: TGTGCCAGCAGTTTATCAGGGGTGAGCACTGAAGCTTTCTTT
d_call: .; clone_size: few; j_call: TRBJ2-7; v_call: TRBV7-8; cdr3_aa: CASSSRGGGPPYEQYF; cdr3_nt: TGTGCCAGCAGCTCCCGGGGCGGGGGCCCCCCCTACGAGCAGTACTTC
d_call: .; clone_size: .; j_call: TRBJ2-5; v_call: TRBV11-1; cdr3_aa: CASSLESIGQTQYF; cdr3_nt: TGTGCCAGCAGCTTAGAATCTATCGGGCAGACCCAGTACTTC
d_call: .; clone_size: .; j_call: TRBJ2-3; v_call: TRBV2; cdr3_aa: CASSGLVQSTDTQYF; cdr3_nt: TGTGCCAGCAGTGGCCTAGTCCAATCCACAGATACGCAGTATTTT
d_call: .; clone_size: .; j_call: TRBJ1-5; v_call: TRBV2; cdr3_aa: CASSEIGRGGQPQHF; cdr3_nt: TGTGCCAGCAGTGAAATTGGCAGGGGTGGACAGCCCCAGCATTTT
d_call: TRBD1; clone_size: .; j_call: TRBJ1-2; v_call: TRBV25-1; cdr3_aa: CASSGQGNHGYTF; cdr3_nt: TGTGCCAGCAGCGGACAGGGCAACCATGGCTACACCTTC
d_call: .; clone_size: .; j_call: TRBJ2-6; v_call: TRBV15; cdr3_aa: CATQGMGYSGADVLTF; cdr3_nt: TGTGCCACCCAAGGAATGGGTTACTCTGGGGCCGACGTCCTGACTTTC
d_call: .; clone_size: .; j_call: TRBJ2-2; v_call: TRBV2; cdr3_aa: CASSTPRTKNTGELFF; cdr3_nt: TGTGCCAGCAGCACGCCTAGGACCAAAAACACCGGGGAGCTGTTTTTT
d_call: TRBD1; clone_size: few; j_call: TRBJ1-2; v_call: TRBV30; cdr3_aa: CAWVNHQGQGTFGYTF; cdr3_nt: TGTGCCTGGGTGAACCACCAAGGACAGGGAACGTTTGGCTACACCTTC
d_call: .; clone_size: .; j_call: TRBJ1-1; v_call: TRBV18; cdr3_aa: CASSPPRAMDTKAFF; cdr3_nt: TGTGCCAGCTCACCGCCCAGGGCAATGGACACTAAAGCTTTCTTT
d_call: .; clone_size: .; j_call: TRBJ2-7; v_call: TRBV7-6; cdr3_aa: CASSLAAWSTGRYEQYF; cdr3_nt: TGTGCCAGCAGCTTAGCAGCGTGGTCGACAGGTCGGTACGAGCAGTACTTC
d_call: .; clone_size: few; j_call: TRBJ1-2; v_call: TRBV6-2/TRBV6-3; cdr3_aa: CASSYTQSPGGYGYTF; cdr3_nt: TGTGCCAGCAGTTACACCCAGTCGCCTGGAGGCTATGGCTACACCTTC
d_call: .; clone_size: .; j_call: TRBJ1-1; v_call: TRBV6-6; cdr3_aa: CASIDAADTNTEAFF; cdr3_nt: TGTGCCAGCATCGACGCCGCGGATACGAACACTGAAGCTTTCTTT